This T cell receptor beta chain was retrieved from a study of T cell repertoires in cytomegalovirus infection. Trimming left V 5 bases short and J 8 bases short, with 15 bases between. The CDR3 covers 13 residues. The study, taken as a whole, reports: The cumulative frequency of public TCR beta families distinguished individuals who carried CMV together with the relevant HLA.

This clonotype was detected only a few times. The antigen is not known. A single record per CDR3 protein comes from TCRdb applying MiXCR to the reads. The table has about 270,000 distinct CDR3 sequences, 22% seen once. This receptor was taken from a human donor in good health (CMV status not recorded). Some clones in this sample may be carry-over from other donors' samples. Sample: cultured PBMCs, taken from culture after CMV antigen stimulation. The chain carries TRBV12-3 or TRBV12-4 and TRBJ1-1; D might be TRBD1 (6 bases). The CDR3 DNA sequence: TGTGCCAGCAGTCTCACAGGGTCAGGGGAAGCTTTCTTT. It specifies CASSLTGSGEAFF.